What follows are 28 T cell receptor beta chains derived from one specimen sequenced in a study of cytomegalovirus exposure and HLA in healthy donors. Primers included in the PCR were 60 Vbeta and 13 Jbeta primers. The repertoire was sequenced with immunoSEQ multiplex PCR; TCRdb's copy has only in-frame clones and lacks some. Of 90,000 to 150,000 clones in the sample, around 84% were seen once. The source material was PBMCs. The receptors derive from a woman in her 30s in good health and CMV-seropositive.

V and J are TRBV2 and TRBJ2-7; maybe TRBD1 (5 bases). The germline CDR1 and CDR2 sequences are SNHLY and FYNNEI. Trimming took 1 base from V and 3 from J, leaving 7 bases between them. The CDR3 is made up of 13 amino acids. For the CDR3, the DNA is TGTGCCAGCAGTGAAGAGGGGTTCTACGAGCAGTACTTC. Its translation: CASSEEGFYEQYF.

V and J are TRBV30 and TRBJ1-5; 7 bases align to TRBD1. V was pared by 1 base and J by 4 bases, with 1 base of the junction left unmatched. This CDR3 is 13 amino acids long. The germline V gene has CDR1 GTSNPN and CDR2 SVGIG (reference sequence). The CDR3 DNA reads TGTGCCTGGAGTGAGACAGGGAATCAGCCCCAGCATTTT. Protein sequence: CAWSETGNQPQHF.

The chain links TRBV19 to TRBJ2-1; 14 nucleotides line up with TRBD2. CDR1 and CDR2 from the germline V gene are LNHDA and SQIVND (reference sequence). V was pared by 9 bases and J by 10 bases, with 14 bases of the junction left unmatched. This CDR3 has 16 residues. The CDR3 coding sequence is TGTGCCAGCCAGAGGGGACTAGCGGGGGACAGGGGGGAGCAGTTCTTC. Its protein is CASQRGLAGDRGEQFF.

The sample holds a few counts of this clone. The chain combines TRBV9 with TRBJ1-1, with a weak D call TRBD1 (5 bases). The CDR3 has 14 residues. V was trimmed by 4 bases and J by 3 bases, leaving 13 bases between them. Germline-derived CDR1 and CDR2 are SGDLS and YYNGEE. In DNA, the CDR3 is TGTGCCAGCAGCCCCAACACGGGGGACACTGAAGCTTTCTTT. Residues: CASSPNTGDTEAFF.

The table lists this clone with a count of one. The chain links TRBV5-6 to TRBJ1-5; 7 bases are shared with TRBD1. The V gene end was trimmed by 2 bases and the J gene end by 5 bases; junction bases not matched to a gene: 4. The CDR3 length is 14 residues. From germline, CDR1 is SGHDT and CDR2 YYEEEE. CDR3 coding DNA: TGTGCCAGCAGCTTTAACAGGGGTCATCAGCCCCAGCATTTT. It specifies CASSFNRGHQPQHF.

The gene calls are TRBV7-6 and TRBJ2-1, with TRBD2 matching over 8 bases. The ends lost 7 bases at V and 6 bases at J; junction bases unmatched: 2. Per the germline V gene, CDR1 is SGHVS and CDR2 is FNYEAQ. The CDR3 has 12 amino acids. CDR3 residues: CASTGGGNEQFF. For the CDR3, the DNA is TGTGCCAGCACCGGGGGGGGCAATGAGCAGTTCTTC.

The chain joins TRBV3-2 to TRBJ2-1; the table's D call, TRBD2, has no DNA check behind it. TRBV3-2 is reported as a pseudogene. The CDR3 length is 8 residues. In DNA, the CDR3 is TGTGCGATGGAGGCTGGGTTCTTC. Amino acids: CAMEAGFF.

This chain joins TRBV5-1 and TRBJ1-4; D is unclear. Looked up from germline, CDR1 is SGHRS and CDR2 is YFSETQ. The ends were cut back, 8 bases at V and 5 bases at J, with 19 bases in the middle. There are 15 residues in the CDR3. The chain's CDR3 is CASKSAGAQNEKLFF. The CDR3 DNA reads as TGCGCCAGTAAAAGTGCGGGCGCCCAGAATGAAAAACTGTTTTTT. The full variable domain, rest sourced from reference TRBV5-1 and TRBJ1-4, is KAGVTQTPRYLIKTRGQQVTLSCSPISGHRSVSWYQQTPGQGLQFLFEYFSETQRNKGNFPGRFSGRQFSNSRSEMNVSTLELGDSALYLCASKSAGAQNEKLFFGSGTQLSVL.

This clone was picked up one time. The chain employs TRBV27 and TRBJ2-1; D call uncertain. CDR1 is MNHEY, CDR2 SMNVEV, per germline (reference sequence). V gave up 0 bases and J gave up 5 bases, with 5 bases separating them. This CDR3 has 13 amino acids. The CDR3 sequence is CASSLSSDNEQFF. Here the CDR3 DNA reads TGTGCCAGCAGTTTATCGTCAGACAATGAGCAGTTCTTC.

This clone has a single count. A read error may account for a junction end that differs from germline. J is TRBJ2-5 and V is TRBV19, with 7 bases fitting TRBD2. Germline-derived CDR1 and CDR2 are LNHDA and SQIVND (reference sequence). CDR3 size: 13 residues. The CDR3: CATTAGPRPTTHF. Written as DNA, the CDR3 is TGTGCCACCACAGCGGGGCCTCGCCCGACCACCCACTTC. The full variable domain, in which reference TRBV19 and TRBJ2-5 provide the parts outside the CDR3, is DGGITQSPKYLFRKEGQNVTLSCEQNLNHDAMYWYRQDPGQGLRLIYYSQIVNDFQKGDIAEGYSVSREKKESFPLTVTSAQKNPTAFYLCATTAGPRPTTHFGPGTRLLVL.

The chain links TRBV6-5 to TRBJ2-1; D may be TRBD1 (5 bases). The CDR3 runs to 16 residues. Germline CDR1 and CDR2: MNHEY and SVGAGI. Trimming pared 0 bases from V and 7 bases from J, leaving 16 bases between. The CDR3 sequence: CASSYSLGRAGNEQFF. The CDR3 DNA is TGTGCCAGCAGTTACTCGTTAGGCAGGGCAGGGAATGAGCAGTTCTTC.

This chain connects TRBV5-1 to TRBJ2-1; TRBD2 matches 8 bases. This CDR3 region has 14 residues. J was trimmed by 6 bases and V by 2 bases; bases with no gene match: 4. Germline loops: CDR1 SGHRS, CDR2 YFSETQ. Written as DNA, the CDR3 is TGCGCCAGCAGCTTAGCGGGGGACCTCAATGAGCAGTTCTTC. Translated, it gives CASSLAGDLNEQFF.

This chain joins TRBV2 and TRBJ1-2; TRBD1 aligns across 7 bases. This CDR3 has 16 residues. The V gene end was trimmed by 6 bases and the J gene end by 1 base; junction bases not matched to a gene: 11. The germline CDR1 and CDR2 sequences are SNHLY and FYNNEI. This chain's CDR3 is CASSRRQGSGNYGYTF. The CDR3 nucleotides are TGTGCCAGCAGCCGCAGACAGGGCTCGGGTAACTATGGCTACACCTTC.

The genes are TRBV4-3 and TRBJ1-2, with 7 bases that match TRBD1. The V segment lost 0 bases and the J segment 4 bases; nucleotides outside the gene matches: 8. This CDR3 comprises 16 residues. Germline loops: CDR1 LGHNA, CDR2 YSLEER. DNA of the CDR3: TGCGCCAGCAGCCAAGATCAGGGGGGAGTGGGCTATGGCTACACCTTC. Encoded protein: CASSQDQGGVGYGYTF.

This chain joins TRBV11-3 and TRBJ2-7; D is ambiguous. The CDR3 length is 12 residues. Deletions cut 4 bases from V and 3 bases from J, with 7 bases between. Germline assignment: CDR1 SGHNT and CDR2 YENEEA. The CDR3: CASSSLYYEQYF. The CDR3 DNA sequence: TGTGCCAGCAGCTCCCTTTACTACGAGCAGTACTTC.

CDR3 bases: TGTGCCAGCAGCAACCACGCGAGGTCCTACACCTTC. Protein: CASSNHARSYTF. The V and J genes are TRBV6-6 and TRBJ1-2; D call uncertain. The germline V and J ends were trimmed by 6 bases and 10 bases, with 15 bases remaining between them. Germline V gene lookup returns CDR1 MNHNY and CDR2 SVGAGI (reference sequence). CDR3 length: 12 amino acids.

This sequence joins TRBV11-2 and TRBJ2-7; 11 positions agree with TRBD1. The V gene's germline CDR1 is SGHAT and CDR2 FQNNGV. V lost 2 bases and J lost 2; bases outside the gene matches: 8. The CDR3 is made up of 17 amino acids. The CDR3 sequence is CASSLSRGTGGTYEQYF. The CDR3, as DNA: TGTGCCAGCAGCTTATCCAGAGGGACAGGGGGGACCTACGAGCAGTACTTC.

This clone was seen only a few times. The gene calls are TRBV28 and TRBJ1-4, with D perhaps TRBD1 (5 bases). The germline V and J ends were trimmed by 10 bases and 8 bases, with 20 bases remaining between them. The CDR3 length is 14 residues. CDR1 is MDHEN and CDR2 is SYDVKM in the germline V gene. Here the CDR3 reads CATSSGALWEKLFF. Written as DNA, the CDR3 is TGTGCCACTTCGAGCGGGGCCCTCTGGGAAAAACTGTTTTTT.

The chain has TRBV7-9 and TRBJ2-3; 9 bases fit TRBD2. The CDR3 contains 16 residues. Germline values: CDR1 SEHNR, CDR2 FQNEAQ (reference sequence). V shed 5 bases and J 2 bases; nucleotides not matched to a gene: 8. CDR3 sequence: CASSPRGRGLTDTQYF. The CDR3 DNA reads TGTGCCAGCAGCCCCCGCGGGAGGGGGCTCACAGATACGCAGTATTTT.

The chain links TRBV7-9 to TRBJ1-1; a possible D gene is TRBD1 (5 bases). The length of the CDR3 is 13 residues. The V end lost 3 bases, the J end lost 4 bases, and 9 bases lay between the germline ends. Germline lookup yields CDR1 SEHNR and CDR2 FQNEAQ (reference sequence). The CDR3 bases are TGTGCCAGCAGCTTTAGCGGGGCCACTGAAGCTTTCTTT. Translated, it gives CASSFSGATEAFF.

The chain links TRBV14 to TRBJ2-1; 15 bases match TRBD2. CDR3 length: 16 amino acids. The V gene end was trimmed by 6 bases and the J gene end by 11 bases; junction bases not matched to a gene: 11. Germline CDR1 reads SGHDN; CDR2 reads FVKESK. This chain's CDR3 is CASSQWGLAGGLKQFF. The CDR3 DNA follows: TGTGCCAGCAGTCAATGGGGACTAGCGGGGGGATTGAAGCAGTTCTTC.

This clone was picked up a small number of times. The chain joins TRBV9 to TRBJ2-5; TRBD2 aligns across 7 bases. The CDR3 spans 14 residues. J was trimmed by 1 base and V by 3 bases; bases with no gene match: 3. Germline loops: CDR1 SGDLS, CDR2 YYNGEE. In DNA, the CDR3 is TGTGCCAGCAGCGAAGCGGGGACCCAAGAGACCCAGTACTTC. Its translation: CASSEAGTQETQYF.

This clone was found once. The V gene is TRBV10-1, the J gene TRBJ2-2; 11 bases agree with TRBD2. This CDR3 has 15 residues. The junction had 3 bases not matched to a gene; V was cut back by 8 bases and J by 1 base. From germline, CDR1 is WNHNN and CDR2 SYGVQD (reference sequence). The CDR3 sequence: CASPGLAVNTGELFF. CDR3 DNA: TGCGCCAGCCCGGGACTAGCGGTGAACACCGGGGAGCTGTTTTTT.

This chain uses TRBV30 with TRBJ1-2, with D tentatively TRBD1 (6 bases). The CDR3 is 13 residues long. Germline CDR1 and CDR2: GTSNPN and SVGIG (reference sequence). V lost 2 bases and J 4 bases, leaving 11 bases between the germline ends. The CDR3 DNA is TGTGCCTGGAGTCTCGGGACAAGCTATGGCTACACCTTC. This encodes CAWSLGTSYGYTF.

The J gene is TRBJ1-5, the V gene TRBV4-1; D ambiguous. Deletions cut 1 base from V and 10 bases from J, with 17 bases between. Germline CDR1 MGHRA, CDR2 YSYEKL. This CDR3 has 15 residues. The CDR3 region is CASSQVHGSEYPQHF. CDR3 coding DNA: TGCGCCAGCAGCCAAGTTCATGGGAGTGAGTACCCCCAGCATTTT.

V gene TRBV6-1 combines with J gene TRBJ2-1, with TRBD1 identical over 8 bases. Germline values: CDR1 MNHNS, CDR2 SASEGT. This CDR3 has 12 amino acids. V lost 8 bases and J lost 4; bases outside the gene matches: 1. CDR3 residues: CASRDRYNEQFF. In nucleotides, the CDR3 is TGTGCCAGCCGGGACAGGTACAATGAGCAGTTCTTC.

This clone was recorded only once. V is TRBV30 and J is TRBJ1-2; tentatively, D is TRBD1 (5 bases). With 5 bases removed from V and 6 bases from J, the gap between germline ends came to 16 bases. Germline CDR1 and CDR2: GTSNPN and SVGIG (reference sequence). The length of the CDR3 is 13 residues. The CDR3 spells CAWDRPQGNGYTF. The CDR3 DNA reads as TGTGCCTGGGACAGACCTCAAGGGAATGGCTACACCTTC.

This clone came up a few times. The chain uses TRBV4-1 and TRBJ1-6; no reliable D call. CDR3 size: 17 residues. Trimming stripped 1 base from V and 4 bases from J, with 14 bases between. The V gene's germline CDR1 is MGHRA and CDR2 YSYEKL. Here the CDR3 reads CASSQVPRSVYNSPLHF. In DNA, the CDR3 is TGCGCCAGCAGCCAAGTCCCCAGATCCGTTTATAATTCACCCCTCCACTTT.